This TCR beta chain was documented in a study of cytomegalovirus exposure and HLA in healthy donors. As for the study in general: Falling in the Caucasian-associated ancestry cluster were about four fifths of around 370 genotyped donors.

Study-level results: Later, an analysis showed that TCR beta chains associated with HLA were more clonally expanded than others that were equally common.

This clone has just a few counts. What it binds is not known. Amplification used 60 Vbeta primers and 13 Jbeta primers. The method was immunoSEQ multiplex PCR; TCRdb's version includes in-frame clones alone and lacks a portion of them. The table lists approximately 110,000 clones, more than 60% of them singletons. At collection, donors were nominally healthy, but unrecorded immune exposures were probable. Trimming cost V 0 bases and J 0 bases, with 6 bases left between them. The CDR3 is 15 amino acids. Germline values: CDR1 LGHNA, CDR2 YSLEER. The receptor was isolated from a woman in her forties in good health and CMV-seronegative. The rearrangement joins TRBV4-3 to TRBJ1-5; possibly TRBD1 for D (6 bases). The sequenced material came from PBMCs. The DNA for the CDR3 is TGCGCCAGCAGCCAAGAGGACAGTAGCAATCAGCCCCAGCATTTT. Encoded protein: CASSQEDSSNQPQHF.